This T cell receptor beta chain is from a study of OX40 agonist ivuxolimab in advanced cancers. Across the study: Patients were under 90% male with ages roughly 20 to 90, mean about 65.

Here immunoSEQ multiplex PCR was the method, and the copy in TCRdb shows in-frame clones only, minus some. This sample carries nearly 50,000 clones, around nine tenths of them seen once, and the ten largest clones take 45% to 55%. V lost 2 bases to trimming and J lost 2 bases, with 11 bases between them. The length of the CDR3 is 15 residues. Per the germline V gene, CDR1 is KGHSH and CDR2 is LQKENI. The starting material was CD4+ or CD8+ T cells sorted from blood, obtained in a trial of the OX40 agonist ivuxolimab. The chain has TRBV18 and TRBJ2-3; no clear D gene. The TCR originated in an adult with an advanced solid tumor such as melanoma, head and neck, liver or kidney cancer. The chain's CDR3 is CASSPVLANTDTQYF. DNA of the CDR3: TGTGCCAGCTCACCAGTGCTGGCGAACACAGATACGCAGTATTTT. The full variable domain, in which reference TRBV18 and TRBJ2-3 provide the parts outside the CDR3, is NAGVMQNPRHLVRRRGQEARLRCSPMKGHSHVYWYRQLPEEGLKFMVYLQKENIIDESGMPKERFSAEFPKEGPSILRIQQVVRGDSAAYFCASSPVLANTDTQYFGPGTRLTVL.